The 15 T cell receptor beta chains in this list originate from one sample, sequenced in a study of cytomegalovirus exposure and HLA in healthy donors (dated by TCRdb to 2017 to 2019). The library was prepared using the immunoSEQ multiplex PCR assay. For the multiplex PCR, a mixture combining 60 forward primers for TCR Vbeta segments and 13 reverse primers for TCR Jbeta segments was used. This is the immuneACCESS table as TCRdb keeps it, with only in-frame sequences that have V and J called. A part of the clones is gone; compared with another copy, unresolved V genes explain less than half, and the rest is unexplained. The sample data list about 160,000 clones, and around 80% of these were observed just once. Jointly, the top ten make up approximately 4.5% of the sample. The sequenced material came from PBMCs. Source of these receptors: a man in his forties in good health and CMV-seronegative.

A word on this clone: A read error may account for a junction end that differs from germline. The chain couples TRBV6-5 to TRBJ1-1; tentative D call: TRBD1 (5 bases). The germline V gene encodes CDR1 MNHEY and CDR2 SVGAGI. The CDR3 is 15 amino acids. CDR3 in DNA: TGTGCCAGCAGTTACGGAGGGACGACGAACGCTGAGGCTTTCTTT. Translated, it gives CASSYGGTTNAEAFF.

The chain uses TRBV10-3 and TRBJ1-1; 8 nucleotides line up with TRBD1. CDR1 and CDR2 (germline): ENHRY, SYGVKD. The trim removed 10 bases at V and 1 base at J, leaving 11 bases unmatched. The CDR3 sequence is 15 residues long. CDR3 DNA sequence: TGTGCCACCGCCGGTGGAGACAGGGGGAACACTGAAGCTTTCTTT. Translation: CATAGGDRGNTEAFF.

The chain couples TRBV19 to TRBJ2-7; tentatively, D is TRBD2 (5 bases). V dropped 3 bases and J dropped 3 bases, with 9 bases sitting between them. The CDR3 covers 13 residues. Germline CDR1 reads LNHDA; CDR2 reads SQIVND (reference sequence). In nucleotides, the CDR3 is TGTGCCAGTAGTATGAGGGTAAGCTACGAGCAGTACTTC. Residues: CASSMRVSYEQYF.

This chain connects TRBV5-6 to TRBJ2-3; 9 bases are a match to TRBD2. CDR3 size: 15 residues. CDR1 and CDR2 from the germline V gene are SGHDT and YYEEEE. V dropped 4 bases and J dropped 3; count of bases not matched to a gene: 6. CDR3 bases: TGTGCCAGCAGCCTTAGGACTAGCGTGACAGATACGCAGTATTTT. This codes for CASSLRTSVTDTQYF.

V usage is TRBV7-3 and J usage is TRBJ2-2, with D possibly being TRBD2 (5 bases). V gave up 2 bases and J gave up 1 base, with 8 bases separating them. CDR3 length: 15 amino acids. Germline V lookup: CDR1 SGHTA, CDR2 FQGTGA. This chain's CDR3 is CASSLAGGNTGELFF. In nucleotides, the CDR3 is TGTGCCAGCAGCTTAGCAGGAGGGAACACCGGGGAGCTGTTTTTT.

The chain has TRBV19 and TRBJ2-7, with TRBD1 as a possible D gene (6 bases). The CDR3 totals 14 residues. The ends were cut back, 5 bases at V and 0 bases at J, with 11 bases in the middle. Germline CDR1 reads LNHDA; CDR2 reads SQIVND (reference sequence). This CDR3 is CASSLAGDSYEQYF. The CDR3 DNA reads TGTGCCAGTAGTTTGGCAGGGGACTCCTACGAGCAGTACTTC.

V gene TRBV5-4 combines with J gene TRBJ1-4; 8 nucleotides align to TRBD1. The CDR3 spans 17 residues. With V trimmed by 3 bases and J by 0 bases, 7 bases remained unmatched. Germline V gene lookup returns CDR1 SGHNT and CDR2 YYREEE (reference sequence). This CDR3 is CASSWGTGPATNEKLFF. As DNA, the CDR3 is TGTGCCAGCAGCTGGGGGACAGGACCAGCAACTAATGAAAAACTGTTTTTT. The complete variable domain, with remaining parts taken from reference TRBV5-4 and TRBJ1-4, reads ETGVTQSPTHLIKTRGQQVTLRCSSQSGHNTVSWYQQALGQGPQFIFQYYREEENGRGNFPPRFSGLQFPNYSSELNVNALELDDSALYLCASSWGTGPATNEKLFFGSGTQLSVL.

The CDR3: CASSLIGGGATDTQYF. CDR3 bases: TGTGCCAGCAGCTTAATTGGCGGGGGGGCAACAGATACGCAGTATTTT. The V gene is TRBV7-3, the J gene TRBJ2-3; TRBD2 agrees at 9 bases. CDR3 length: 16 residues. The ends lost 1 base at V and 3 bases at J; junction bases unmatched: 5. In germline, CDR1 is SGHTA, CDR2 FQGTGA.

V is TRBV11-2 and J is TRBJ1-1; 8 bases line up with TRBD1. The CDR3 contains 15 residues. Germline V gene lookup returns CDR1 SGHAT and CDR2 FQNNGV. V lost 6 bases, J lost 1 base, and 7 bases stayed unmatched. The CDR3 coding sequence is TGTGCCAGCAGTGTGGGACAGGCCTCGAACACTGAAGCTTTCTTT. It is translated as CASSVGQASNTEAFF. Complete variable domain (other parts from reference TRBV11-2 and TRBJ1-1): EAGVAQSPRYKIIEKRQSVAFWCNPISGHATLYWYQQILGQGPKLLIQFQNNGVVDDSQLPKDRFSAERLKGVDSTLKIQPAKLEDSAVYLCASSVGQASNTEAFFGQGTRLTVV.

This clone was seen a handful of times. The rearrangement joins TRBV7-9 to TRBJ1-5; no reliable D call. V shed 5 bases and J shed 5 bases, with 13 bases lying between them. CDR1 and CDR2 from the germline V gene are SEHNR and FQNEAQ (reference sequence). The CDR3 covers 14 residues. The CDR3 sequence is CASSTGLFDQPQHF. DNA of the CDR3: TGTGCCAGCAGCACCGGACTGTTCGATCAGCCCCAGCATTTT.

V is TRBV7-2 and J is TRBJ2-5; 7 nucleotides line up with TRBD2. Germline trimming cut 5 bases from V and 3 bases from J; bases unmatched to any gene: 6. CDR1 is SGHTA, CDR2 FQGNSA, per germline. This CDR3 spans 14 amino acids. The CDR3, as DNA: TGTGCCAGCAGCCACCCCGGGACTAAAGAGACCCAGTACTTC. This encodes CASSHPGTKETQYF.

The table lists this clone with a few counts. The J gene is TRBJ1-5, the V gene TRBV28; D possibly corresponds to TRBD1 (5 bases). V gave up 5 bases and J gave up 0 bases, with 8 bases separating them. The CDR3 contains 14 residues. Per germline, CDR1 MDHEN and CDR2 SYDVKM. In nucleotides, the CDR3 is TGTGCCAGCAGTCAGGGTGGTAGCAATCAGCCCCAGCATTTT. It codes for CASSQGGSNQPQHF.

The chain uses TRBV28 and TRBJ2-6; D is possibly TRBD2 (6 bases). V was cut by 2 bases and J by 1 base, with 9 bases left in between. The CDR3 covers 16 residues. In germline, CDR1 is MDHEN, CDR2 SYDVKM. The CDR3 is CASSLERVSGANVLTF. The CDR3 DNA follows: TGTGCCAGCAGTTTAGAGCGGGTTTCTGGGGCCAACGTCCTGACTTTC. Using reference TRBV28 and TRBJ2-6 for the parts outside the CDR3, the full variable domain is DVKVTQSSRYLVKRTGEKVFLECVQDMDHENMFWYRQDPGLGLRLIYFSYDVKMKEKGDIPEGYSVSREKKERFSLILESASTNQTSMYLCASSLERVSGANVLTFGAGSRLTVL.

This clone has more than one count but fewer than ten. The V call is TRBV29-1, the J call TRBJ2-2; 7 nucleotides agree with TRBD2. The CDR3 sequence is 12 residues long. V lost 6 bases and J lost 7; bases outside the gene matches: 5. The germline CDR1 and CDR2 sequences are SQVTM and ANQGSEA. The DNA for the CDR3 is TGCAGCGTCAGCGGGAAGGTCGGGGAGCTGTTTTTT. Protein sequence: CSVSGKVGELFF.

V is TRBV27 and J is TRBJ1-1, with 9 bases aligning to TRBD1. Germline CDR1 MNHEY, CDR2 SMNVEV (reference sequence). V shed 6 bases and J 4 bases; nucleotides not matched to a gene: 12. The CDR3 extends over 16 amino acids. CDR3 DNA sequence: TGTGCCAGCAGCTACAGGGGGCTCTTTCTTCGCACTGAAGCTTTCTTT. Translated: CASSYRGLFLRTEAFF.